This entry describes one TCR beta chain. Its target antigen remains unknown. Per-base qualities were not stored, and no clone one base away is much larger. Tumor samples were collected prior to definitive surgery or chemotherapy. Genomic DNA was extracted by the MD Anderson Biospecimen Extraction Resource, and TCR sequencing was done by the MD Anderson Cancer Genomics Laboratory. The sample belongs to a study of high-grade serous ovarian cancer treatment subgroups (dated by TCRdb to the early 2020s). Regarding the complete study: On average, each sample produced 14,000 to 15,000 sequencing reads and about 7,000 unique TCR beta rearrangements. The study profiled TCR beta repertoires in high-grade serous ovarian cancer patients grouped by complete gross resection or neoadjuvant chemotherapy response under a laparoscopic triage algorithm. The roughly 30-patient cohort included around 10 patients with no residual disease after primary surgery (R0), around 10 excellent NACT responders, and around 10 poor NACT responders. Each patient contributed one primary tumor and two metastatic tumor samples, giving 90 samples in total. The paper as a whole reports these results and caveats: The TCR repertoire analyses centered on CDR3, and CDR1 and CDR2 were not analyzed. Repertoire similarity between tumors from the same patient ranged from 0.11 to 0.79, while tumors from different patients showed almost no similarity. Bulk tumor TCR sequencing lacked spatial information, limiting insight into HGSC tumor complexity and diversity. TCR clonal relatedness showed a positive correlation with neoantigen level and a trend toward positive correlation with copy number variation and mutation load from whole-genome sequencing.

The 90 to 95 tumor samples underwent high-throughput TCR profiling using ImmunoSEQ. Per the source publication's procedure: Richness (unique productive sequences), clonality, evenness and relatedness were included as repertoire diversity metrics, and similarity between samples was assessed with the Bhattacharyya coefficient. A sensitivity analysis that removed TCRs with fewer than two reads produced consistent conclusions. TCRdb took over this immuneACCESS table, retaining in-frame rearrangements with V and J assigned. Such tables are incomplete; in checked studies, under half of the missing clones stem from an unresolved V gene, and the remainder is unexplained. That table supplies the V and J calls and clone size; D and trimming were determined from the DNA. The sample has roughly 2,500 clones on record, around 74% of them singletons. Roughly a sixth of the sample goes to the ten largest clones.

The cysteine opens and the phenylalanine closes a CDR3 of 15 amino acids. The DNA shown is the 45-base CDR3, in frame from base 1. V and J are truncated by 0 bases and 4 bases respectively, leaving an intervening sequence of 14 bases. The germline V gene (reference sequence) supplies CDR1 GTSNPN and CDR2 SVGIG. The specimen was tumor tissue. The sequence joins TRBV30 to TRBJ2-3, with a tentative D gene TRBD2 over 5 matching bases. This receptor was taken from a human donor with high-grade serous ovarian cancer. CDR3 reads: CAWSVGIGVADTQYF. Read as DNA, the sequence is TGTGCCTGGAGTGTAGGAATCGGGGTGGCAGATACGCAGTATTTT.